Below, 18 T cell receptor beta chains from the same sample are listed, as sequenced in a study of blood T cell repertoires in COVID-19. TCRdb keeps only in-frame clones here, not all; method: immunoSEQ multiplex PCR. The profile covers about 90,000 clones, with less than 90% appearing a single time and 0.95% to 1.5% taken by the ten largest. The source material was peripheral blood. The receptors derive from an elderly man with active or convalescent COVID-19.

The chain carries TRBV2 and TRBJ2-5; D possibly corresponds to TRBD1 (5 bases). V was cut by 4 bases and J by 4 bases, with 13 bases left in between. In germline, CDR1 is SNHLY, CDR2 FYNNEI. The CDR3 is 14 residues long. The DNA for the CDR3 is TGTGCCAGCAGTGTTCGGTGGGGCGGAGAGACCCAGTACTTC. It codes for CASSVRWGGETQYF. Full variable domain (outside the CDR3, taken from reference TRBV2 and TRBJ2-5): EPEVTQTPSHQVTQMGQEVILRCVPISNHLYFYWYRQILGQKVEFLVSFYNNEISEKSEIFDDQFSVERPDGSNFTLKIRSTKLEDSAMYFCASSVRWGGETQYFGPGTRLLVL.

The chain employs TRBV19 and TRBJ2-7, with D possibly matching TRBD1 (5 bases). Germline CDR1 and CDR2: LNHDA and SQIVND (reference sequence). V was shortened by 5 bases and J by 3 bases, with 11 bases between the two germline ends. CDR3 length: 13 residues. DNA of the CDR3: TGTGCCAGTAGTTTTGGGGCCTACTACGAGCAGTACTTC. Residues: CASSFGAYYEQYF. Based on the CDR3 plus reference TRBV19 and TRBJ2-7, the full variable domain is DGGITQSPKYLFRKEGQNVTLSCEQNLNHDAMYWYRQDPGQGLRLIYYSQIVNDFQKGDIAEGYSVSREKKESFPLTVTSAQKNPTAFYLCASSFGAYYEQYFGPGTRLTVT.

This clone was observed a few times. This rearrangement joins TRBV11-3 to TRBJ2-1, with 14 bases aligning to TRBD2. V gave up 0 bases and J gave up 11 bases; unmatched junction bases: 6. This CDR3 contains 16 residues. Per germline, CDR1 SGHNT and CDR2 YENEEA. CDR3 sequence: CASSLEWGLAGVKQFF. The CDR3 nucleotides read TGTGCCAGCAGCTTAGAATGGGGACTAGCGGGAGTGAAGCAGTTCTTC.

This chain uses TRBV19 with TRBJ2-1, with TRBD2 as a possible D gene (6 bases). Germline V gene data show CDR1 as LNHDA and CDR2 as SQIVND (reference sequence). This CDR3 is 15 amino acids long. The ends were cut back, 5 bases at V and 6 bases at J, with 17 bases in the middle. The CDR3 region is CASSYQEGPRNEQFF. CDR3 nucleotides: TGTGCCAGTAGTTACCAGGAGGGTCCGCGCAATGAGCAGTTCTTC.

The CDR3 sequence is CASSDYSGRASDTQYF. CDR3 DNA: TGTGCCAGCTCAGATTATAGCGGGAGGGCCTCAGATACGCAGTATTTT. The chain recombines TRBV18 with TRBJ2-3, with 11 bases identical to TRBD2. This CDR3 contains 16 residues. The germline V gene encodes CDR1 KGHSH and CDR2 LQKENI. The J segment lost 4 bases and the V segment lost 5 bases, leaving 8 bases of the junction unmatched.

This clone was seen a single time. The J gene is TRBJ1-1, the V gene TRBV6-2 or TRBV6-3; 9 bases map to TRBD1. V lost 5 bases to trimming and J lost 3 bases; unmatched junction nucleotides: 16. Germline V CDR1 and CDR2: MNHEY, SVGEGT. The CDR3 has 18 residues. The CDR3 region is CASSKSNPGTGRYTEAFF. In DNA, the CDR3 is TGTGCCAGCAGTAAGTCGAACCCCGGGACAGGGAGATACACTGAAGCTTTCTTT.

The chain joins TRBV7-2 to TRBJ1-1; perhaps TRBD1 as D (6 bases). The V gene's germline CDR1 is SGHTA and CDR2 FQGNSA. The CDR3 extends over 14 amino acids. V lost 7 bases and J 11 bases, leaving 23 bases between the germline ends. The CDR3 nucleotides are TGTGCCAGCAATCAGGGGCGCGTTGGTGGTAGGGCTTTCTTT. It specifies CASNQGRVGGRAFF.

Written as DNA, the CDR3 is TGTGCCAGCAGCCAAGATTGGGAGACTGAAGCTTTCTTT. This sequence encodes CASSQDWETEAFF. J is TRBJ1-1 and V is TRBV14, with no clear D. V lost 0 bases and J lost 5, with 7 bases in between. This CDR3 is 13 amino acids long. Germline CDR1 is SGHDN and CDR2 is FVKESK.

The chain employs TRBV5-6 and TRBJ2-5; 11 bases line up with TRBD2. The V gene end was trimmed by 4 bases and the J gene end by 2 bases; junction bases not matched to a gene: 4. The germline V gene has CDR1 SGHDT and CDR2 YYEEEE. The CDR3 covers 15 residues. CDR3 DNA sequence: TGTGCCAGCAGCCTCAGACTAGCGGGACAAGAGACCCAGTACTTC. Its protein is CASSLRLAGQETQYF.

This clone was observed once. The chain couples TRBV30 to TRBJ1-5; D unresolved. Between the trimmed V and J ends, which lost 0 bases and 6 bases, there was a span of 9 bases. In germline, CDR1 is GTSNPN, CDR2 SVGIG (reference sequence). The CDR3 length is 13 residues. This chain's CDR3 is CAWSVASGQPQHF. In DNA, the CDR3 is TGTGCCTGGAGTGTAGCTAGCGGTCAGCCCCAGCATTTT.

The rearrangement links TRBV4-3 to TRBJ2-1, with TRBD2 matching 8 bases. Unmatched junction bases numbered 11, after V lost 4 bases and J lost 6 bases. The germline CDR1 and CDR2 sequences are LGHNA and YSLEER. The CDR3 consists of 16 residues. The chain's CDR3 is CASSPAASGRSNEQFF. The CDR3, as DNA: TGCGCCAGCAGCCCAGCGGCCAGCGGGAGATCCAATGAGCAGTTCTTC.

The chain links TRBV5-1 to TRBJ2-3, with 11 bases matching TRBD2. CDR1 and CDR2 from the germline V gene are SGHRS and YFSETQ. V was clipped by 0 bases and J by 1 base; unmatched bases: 1. This CDR3 contains 16 residues. The CDR3, as DNA: TGCGCCAGCAGCTTGGCGACTAGCGGGGGCACAGATACGCAGTATTTT. Residues: CASSLATSGGTDTQYF.

This sequence joins TRBV13 and TRBJ1-2; 7 positions agree with TRBD1. The V gene's germline CDR1 is PRHDT and CDR2 FYEKMQ (reference sequence). V was pared by 5 bases and J by 7 bases, with 16 bases of the junction left unmatched. CDR3 length: 16 residues. Here the CDR3 DNA reads TGTGCCAGCAGCCCGCAGGGGGGCAAAACCGTAGGTGGCTACACCTTC. As protein: CASSPQGGKTVGGYTF.

The chain recombines TRBV28 with TRBJ2-3; 10 positions match TRBD2. The V gene's germline CDR1 is MDHEN and CDR2 SYDVKM. This CDR3 region has 17 residues. With V trimmed by 10 bases and J by 4 bases, 17 bases remained unmatched. This chain's CDR3 is CATVGSSGRLGADTQYF. CDR3 coding DNA: TGTGCCACCGTGGGATCTAGCGGGAGACTTGGGGCAGATACGCAGTATTTT.

This chain uses TRBV11-1 with TRBJ1-3, with D possibly TRBD1 on 5 matching bases. The CDR3 sequence is 13 residues long. In germline, CDR1 is SGHAT, CDR2 FQDESV (reference sequence). V lost 3 bases and J 8 bases, leaving 11 bases between the germline ends. CDR3 residues: CASSFRGAHTIYF. CDR3 nucleotide sequence: TGTGCCAGCAGCTTCCGCGGGGCACACACCATATATTTT.

The chain employs TRBV5-8 and TRBJ2-3; D unclear. The V gene lost 1 base and the J gene lost 5 bases, with 14 bases spanning the gap. This CDR3 is built from 15 residues. Germline V gives CDR1 SGHTS, CDR2 YDEGEE. DNA for the CDR3: TGTGCCAGCAGCTTGATCCCTAGTCTTGGAGATACGCAGTATTTT. This encodes CASSLIPSLGDTQYF.

This clone was observed a single time. This sequence joins TRBV5-1 and TRBJ2-7; D unclear. This CDR3 comprises 13 residues. The V and J ends lost 4 bases and 0 bases respectively, with 8 bases between them. The germline CDR1 and CDR2 sequences are SGHRS and YFSETQ. The CDR3 protein is CASSDTYSYEQYF. CDR3 nucleotide sequence: TGCGCCAGCAGCGACACCTACTCCTACGAGCAGTACTTC.

The gene calls are TRBV5-1 and TRBJ1-2; no clear D. V lost 2 bases to trimming and J lost 8 bases, with 10 bases between them. Per the germline V gene, CDR1 is SGHRS and CDR2 is YFSETQ. The CDR3 runs to 12 residues. Here the CDR3 reads CASSFSAYGYTF. The CDR3, as DNA: TGCGCCAGCAGCTTCTCCGCGTACGGCTACACCTTC. Full variable domain (missing parts from reference TRBV5-1 and TRBJ1-2): KAGVTQTPRYLIKTRGQQVTLSCSPISGHRSVSWYQQTPGQGLQFLFEYFSETQRNKGNFPGRFSGRQFSNSRSEMNVSTLELGDSALYLCASSFSAYGYTFGSGTRLTVV.